This TCR beta chain stems from a study of T cell repertoires in cytomegalovirus infection. CDR3 size: 13 residues. CDR1 SGHNT and CDR2 YYREEE come from the germline V gene (reference sequence). V was trimmed by 4 bases and J by 1 base, leaving 8 bases between them. TCRdb re-analysed the reads in MiXCR, keeping a single row per CDR3 protein. The data contain around 200,000 distinct CDR3 sequences, approximately 17% of them seen just once; the ten biggest clones take up about 25%. This clonotype was seen a few times. The TCR sequence derives from a human donor in good health (CMV status not recorded). Some clones in this sample may be carry-over from other donors' samples. Sequenced input: CD8+ T cells from PBMCs. The chain employs TRBV5-4 and TRBJ1-1; D is perhaps TRBD1 (5 bases). CDR3 bases: TGTGCCAGCAGCGGAGGGACGAACACTGAAGCTTTCTTT. This codes for CASSGGTNTEAFF.